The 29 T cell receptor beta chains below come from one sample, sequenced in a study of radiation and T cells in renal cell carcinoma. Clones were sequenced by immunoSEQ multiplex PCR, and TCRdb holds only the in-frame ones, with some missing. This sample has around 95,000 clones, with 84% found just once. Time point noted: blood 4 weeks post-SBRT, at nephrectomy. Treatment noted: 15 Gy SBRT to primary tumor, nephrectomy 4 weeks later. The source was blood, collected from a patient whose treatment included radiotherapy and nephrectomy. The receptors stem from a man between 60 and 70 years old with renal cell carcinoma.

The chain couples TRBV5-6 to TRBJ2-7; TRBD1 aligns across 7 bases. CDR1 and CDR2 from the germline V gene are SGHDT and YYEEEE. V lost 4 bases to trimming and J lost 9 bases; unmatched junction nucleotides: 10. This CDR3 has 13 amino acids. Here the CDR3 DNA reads TGTGCCAGCAGCCCGACAGGGTATACGGCGCAGTACTTC. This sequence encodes CASSPTGYTAQYF.

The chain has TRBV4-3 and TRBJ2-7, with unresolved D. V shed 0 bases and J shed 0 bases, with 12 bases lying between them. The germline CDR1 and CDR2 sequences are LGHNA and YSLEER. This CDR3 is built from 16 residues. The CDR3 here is CASSQDSGRPSYEQYF. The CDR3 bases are TGCGCCAGCAGCCAAGATTCCGGGCGCCCCTCCTACGAGCAGTACTTC.

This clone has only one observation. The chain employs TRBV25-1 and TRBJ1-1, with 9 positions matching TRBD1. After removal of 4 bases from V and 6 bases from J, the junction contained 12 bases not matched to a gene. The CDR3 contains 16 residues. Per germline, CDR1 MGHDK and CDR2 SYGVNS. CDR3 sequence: CASSVSYRQGGSEAFF. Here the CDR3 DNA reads TGTGCCAGCAGTGTATCGTACCGACAGGGGGGATCTGAAGCTTTCTTT.

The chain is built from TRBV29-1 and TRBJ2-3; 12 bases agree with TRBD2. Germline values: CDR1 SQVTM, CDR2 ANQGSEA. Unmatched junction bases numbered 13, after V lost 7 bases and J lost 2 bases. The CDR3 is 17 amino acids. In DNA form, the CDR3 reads TGCAGCGGCGGACTAGCGGGACCATCCATTAACACAGATACGCAGTATTTT. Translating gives CSGGLAGPSINTDTQYF.

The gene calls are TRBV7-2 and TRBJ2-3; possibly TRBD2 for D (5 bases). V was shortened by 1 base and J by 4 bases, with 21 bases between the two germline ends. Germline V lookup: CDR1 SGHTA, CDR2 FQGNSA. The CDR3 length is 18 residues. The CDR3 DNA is TGTGCCAGCAGCTTAGGTGCGGGCGGGCTAGAGGGATCAGATACGCAGTATTTT. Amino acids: CASSLGAGGLEGSDTQYF.

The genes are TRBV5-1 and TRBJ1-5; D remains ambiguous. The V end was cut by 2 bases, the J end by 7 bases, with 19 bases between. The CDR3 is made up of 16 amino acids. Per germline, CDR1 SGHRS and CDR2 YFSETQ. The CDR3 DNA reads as TGCGCCAGCAGCTTATCTCCCCAGGAGCTTGGGCAGCCCCAGCATTTT. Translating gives CASSLSPQELGQPQHF.

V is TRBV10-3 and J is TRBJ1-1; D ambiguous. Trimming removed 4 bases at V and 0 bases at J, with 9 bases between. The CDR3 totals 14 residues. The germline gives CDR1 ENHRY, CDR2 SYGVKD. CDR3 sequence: CAISGGSLNTEAFF. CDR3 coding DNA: TGTGCCATCAGTGGTGGGTCTCTGAACACTGAAGCTTTCTTT.

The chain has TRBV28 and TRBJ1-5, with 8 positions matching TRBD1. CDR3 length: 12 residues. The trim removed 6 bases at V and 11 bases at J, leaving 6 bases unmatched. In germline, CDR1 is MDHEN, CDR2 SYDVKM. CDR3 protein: CASRRQGLAQHF. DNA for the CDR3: TGTGCCAGCAGGAGACAGGGGTTGGCCCAGCATTTT.

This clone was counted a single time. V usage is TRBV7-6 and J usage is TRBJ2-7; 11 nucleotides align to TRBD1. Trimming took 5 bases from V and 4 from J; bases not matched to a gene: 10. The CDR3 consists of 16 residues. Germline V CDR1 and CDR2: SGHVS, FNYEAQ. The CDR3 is CASSPGGTGGVYEQYF. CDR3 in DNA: TGTGCCAGCAGCCCAGGGGGGACAGGGGGTGTTTACGAGCAGTACTTC.

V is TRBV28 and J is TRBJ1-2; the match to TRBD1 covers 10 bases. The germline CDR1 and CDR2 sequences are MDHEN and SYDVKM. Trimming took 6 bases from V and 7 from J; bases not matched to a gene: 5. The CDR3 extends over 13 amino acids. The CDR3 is CASRPTGGSGYTF. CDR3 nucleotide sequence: TGTGCCAGCAGACCGACAGGGGGCAGTGGCTACACCTTC.

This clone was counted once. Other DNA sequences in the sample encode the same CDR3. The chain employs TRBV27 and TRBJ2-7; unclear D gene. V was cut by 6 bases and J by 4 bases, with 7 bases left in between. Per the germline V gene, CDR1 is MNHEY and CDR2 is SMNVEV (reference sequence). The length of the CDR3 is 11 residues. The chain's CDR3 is CASSSHYEQYF. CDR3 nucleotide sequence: TGTGCCAGCAGCTCCCATTACGAGCAGTACTTC.

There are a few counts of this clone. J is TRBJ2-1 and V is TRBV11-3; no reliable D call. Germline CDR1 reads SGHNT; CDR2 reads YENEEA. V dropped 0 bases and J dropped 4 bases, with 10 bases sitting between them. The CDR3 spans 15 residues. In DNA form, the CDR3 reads TGTGCCAGCAGCTTAGACGATGACCATTACAATGAGCAGTTCTTC. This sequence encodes CASSLDDDHYNEQFF.

The CDR3 loop reads CASSLSVLGYTF. The CDR3 DNA follows: TGTGCCAGCAGTTTATCGGTGCTGGGCTACACCTTC. The chain uses TRBV2 and TRBJ1-2; D is unresolved. The CDR3 totals 12 residues. Trimming took off 5 bases at V and 8 bases at J, with 12 bases between the two ends. CDR1 is SNHLY, CDR2 FYNNEI, per germline.

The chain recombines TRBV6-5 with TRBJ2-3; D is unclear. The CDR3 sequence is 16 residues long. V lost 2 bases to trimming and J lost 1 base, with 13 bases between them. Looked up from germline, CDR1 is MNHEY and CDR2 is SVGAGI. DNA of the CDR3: TGTGCCAGCAGTTACGGGTGGGTTGGTGGCACAGATACGCAGTATTTT. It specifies CASSYGWVGGTDTQYF.

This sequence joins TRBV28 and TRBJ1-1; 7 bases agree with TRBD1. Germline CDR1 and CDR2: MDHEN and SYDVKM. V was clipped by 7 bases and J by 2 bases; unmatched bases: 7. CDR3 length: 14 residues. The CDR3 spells CASIRQGGNTEAFF. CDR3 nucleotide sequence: TGTGCCAGCATTCGACAGGGCGGAAACACTGAAGCTTTCTTT.

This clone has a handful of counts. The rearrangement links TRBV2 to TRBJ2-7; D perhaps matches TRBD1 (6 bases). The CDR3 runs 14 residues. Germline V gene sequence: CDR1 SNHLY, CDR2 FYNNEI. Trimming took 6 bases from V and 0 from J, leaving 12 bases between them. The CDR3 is CASSLDRNSYEQYF. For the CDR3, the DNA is TGTGCCAGCAGCCTAGACAGGAACTCCTACGAGCAGTACTTC.

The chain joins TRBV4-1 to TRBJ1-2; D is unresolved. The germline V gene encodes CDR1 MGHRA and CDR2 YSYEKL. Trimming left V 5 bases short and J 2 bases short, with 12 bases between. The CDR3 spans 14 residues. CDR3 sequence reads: CASSGHRINYGYTF. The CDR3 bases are TGCGCCAGCAGCGGTCACAGAATCAACTATGGCTACACCTTC.

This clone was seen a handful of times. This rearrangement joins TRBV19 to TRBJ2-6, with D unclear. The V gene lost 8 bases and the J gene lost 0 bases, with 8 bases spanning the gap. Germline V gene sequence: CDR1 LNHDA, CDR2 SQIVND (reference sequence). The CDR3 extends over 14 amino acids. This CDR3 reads CASCQSSGANVLTF. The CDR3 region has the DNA TGTGCCAGTTGTCAGAGCTCTGGGGCCAACGTCCTGACTTTC.

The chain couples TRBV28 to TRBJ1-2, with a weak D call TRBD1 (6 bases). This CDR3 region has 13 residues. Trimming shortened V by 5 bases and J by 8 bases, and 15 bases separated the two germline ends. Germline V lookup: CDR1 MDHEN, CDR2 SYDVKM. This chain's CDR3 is CASSRSAGVGYTF. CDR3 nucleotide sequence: TGTGCCAGCAGTCGTTCGGCAGGGGTCGGCTACACCTTC.

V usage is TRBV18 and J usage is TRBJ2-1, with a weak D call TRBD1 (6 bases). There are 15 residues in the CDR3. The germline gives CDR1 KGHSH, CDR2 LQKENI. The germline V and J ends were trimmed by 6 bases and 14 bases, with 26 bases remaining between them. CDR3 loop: CASSPVPGVISIEFF. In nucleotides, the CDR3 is TGTGCCAGCTCCCCAGTGCCAGGGGTCATATCAATAGAGTTCTTC.

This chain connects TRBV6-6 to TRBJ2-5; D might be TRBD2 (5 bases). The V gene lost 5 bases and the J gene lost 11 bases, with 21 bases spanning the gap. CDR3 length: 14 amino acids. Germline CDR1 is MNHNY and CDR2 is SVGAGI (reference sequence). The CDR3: CASSERPTSLEQYF. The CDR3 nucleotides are TGTGCCAGCAGTGAGCGGCCCACCTCCCTGGAGCAGTACTTC.

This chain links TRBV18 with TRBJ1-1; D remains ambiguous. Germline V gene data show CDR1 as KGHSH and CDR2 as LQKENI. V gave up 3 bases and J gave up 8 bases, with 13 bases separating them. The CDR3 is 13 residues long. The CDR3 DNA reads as TGTGCCAGCTCACCGAGTGATGGGCTCGAAGCTTTCTTT. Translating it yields CASSPSDGLEAFF.

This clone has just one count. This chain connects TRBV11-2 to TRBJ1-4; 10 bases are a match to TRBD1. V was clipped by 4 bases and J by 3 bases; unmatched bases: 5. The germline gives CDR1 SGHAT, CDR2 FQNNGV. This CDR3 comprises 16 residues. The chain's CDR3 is CASSSRTGGANEKLFF. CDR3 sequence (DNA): TGTGCCAGCAGCTCCCGGACAGGGGGGGCTAATGAAAAACTGTTTTTT.

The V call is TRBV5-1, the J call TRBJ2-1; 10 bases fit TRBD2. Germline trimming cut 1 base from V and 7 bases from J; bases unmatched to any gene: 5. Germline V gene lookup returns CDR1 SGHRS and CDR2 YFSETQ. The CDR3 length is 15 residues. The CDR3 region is CASSLPSGSSNEQFF. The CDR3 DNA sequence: TGCGCCAGCAGCTTGCCTAGCGGGAGTTCGAATGAGCAGTTCTTC.

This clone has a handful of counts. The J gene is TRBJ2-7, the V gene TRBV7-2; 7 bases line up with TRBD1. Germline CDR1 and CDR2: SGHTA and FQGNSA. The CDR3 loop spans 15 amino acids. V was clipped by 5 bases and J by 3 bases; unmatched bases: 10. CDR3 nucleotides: TGTGCCAGCAGCACGGGACAGCAGCATGACTACGAGCAGTACTTC. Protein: CASSTGQQHDYEQYF.

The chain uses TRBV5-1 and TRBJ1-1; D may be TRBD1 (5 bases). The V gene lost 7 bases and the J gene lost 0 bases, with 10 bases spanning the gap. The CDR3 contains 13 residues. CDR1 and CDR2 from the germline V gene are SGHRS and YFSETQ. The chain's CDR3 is CASARGLNTEAFF. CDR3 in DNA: TGCGCCAGCGCTAGGGGTTTGAACACTGAAGCTTTCTTT.

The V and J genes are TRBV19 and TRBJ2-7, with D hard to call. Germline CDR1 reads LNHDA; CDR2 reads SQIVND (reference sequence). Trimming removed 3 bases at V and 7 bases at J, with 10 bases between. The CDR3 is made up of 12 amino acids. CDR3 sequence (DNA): TGTGCCAGTAGTATGGATCGCGGAGAGCAGTACTTC. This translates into CASSMDRGEQYF.

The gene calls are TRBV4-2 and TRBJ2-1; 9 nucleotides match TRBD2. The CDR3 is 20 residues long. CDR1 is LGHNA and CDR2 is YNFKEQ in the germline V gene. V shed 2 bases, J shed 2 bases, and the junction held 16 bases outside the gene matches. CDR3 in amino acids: CASSQSVVEEAGGPYNEQFF. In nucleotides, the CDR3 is TGTGCCAGCAGCCAATCAGTCGTAGAGGAAGCGGGAGGCCCCTACAATGAGCAGTTCTTC.

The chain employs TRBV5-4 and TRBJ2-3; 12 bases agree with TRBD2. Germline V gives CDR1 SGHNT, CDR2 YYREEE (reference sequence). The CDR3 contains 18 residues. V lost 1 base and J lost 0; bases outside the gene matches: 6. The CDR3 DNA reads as TGTGCCAGCAGCTTGCCGGGACTAGCGGGTTCTAGCACAGATACGCAGTATTTT. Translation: CASSLPGLAGSSTDTQYF.